Sequencing of this T cell receptor beta chain was carried out in a study of blood T cell repertoires in COVID-19 (dated by TCRdb to about 2020). Describing the broader study: Samples from collaborators originated in the United States, Italy and Spain and spanned both the acute and convalescent phases of COVID-19. Subjects who had been exposed to COVID-19, were actively infected with it, or had recovered from it provided the deeply sampled blood TCRbeta repertoires that made up the dataset. HLA class I and class II types, where available, came from metadata supplied by the sample provider rather than from assay-based typing. Samples were obtained from the ongoing ImmuneRACE study (first 160 participants) and from about 1,300 subjects provided by 6 global collaborators. The prospective study material was composed of cDNA or gDNA derived from T cells, B-cell-depleted T cells, or PBMCs. Sample metadata almost always included a de-identified subject ID, COVID-19 status, age in years and sex. The repertoires were released in a freely available public database intended as a resource for research on the immune response to SARS-CoV-2. Beyond this particular receptor, the publication reports: The quantity of clinical and demographic metadata differed by source and by participant and was supplied without curation.

With regard to this clone: This receptor's antigen is unknown. Base qualities are missing; no much larger clone stands one base away.

The collaborating institutions used their own protocols to collect whole blood in K2EDTA tubes. For TCRbeta analysis, collaborators shipped samples as frozen whole blood, isolated PBMCs, or DNA extracted from either of those sample types. TCRbeta CDR3 regions were amplified from genomic DNA using the immunoSEQ Assay, a bias-controlled multiplex PCR. From the authors' description of their analysis: The number of nucleated cells in each sample was estimated by amplification of reference gene primers within the assay. Sequence reads were collapsed and filtered to measure the absolute abundance of every unique TCRbeta CDR3 rearrangement. Productive Simpson clonality was computed per sample as the square root of Simpson's diversity index over productive rearrangements. TCRdb re-hosts the immuneACCESS table, in-frame sequences only. Its copies lack some clones; in the studies checked, an unresolved V gene accounts for under half of them, and the cause for the rest is not known. The V and J calls and the clone size are those of that table, but D and trimming were determined from the DNA. The sample contains tens of thousands of clones, approximately 85% of them found a single time. The ten largest account for around 15% of the sample.

Source material: peripheral blood. The receptor was isolated from a human donor in a cohort sampled during active COVID-19.

The CDR3 region has the sequence CASSRQGSTQPQHF. In nucleotide form, the sequence is TGTGCCAGCAGTAGACAGGGATCAACTCAGCCCCAGCATTTT. Here the chain combines TRBV6-6 and TRBJ1-5; TRBD1 fits 7 bases in the junction. The cysteine opens and the phenylalanine closes a CDR3 of 14 amino acids. The DNA shown is the 42-base CDR3, in frame from base 1. Per the germline V gene (reference sequence), MNHNY is the CDR1 and SVGAGI is the CDR2. Trimming leaves V shorter by 5 bases and J shorter by 6 bases, with the junction holding 7 bases beyond the gene matches.